The 29 T cell receptor beta chains below come from one sample, sequenced in a study of molecular identifiers for immune sequencing clone quantification. TCRdb redid the calling of the PCR reads with MiXCR, one entry per CDR3 protein. In the table there are just under 65,000 distinct CDR3 sequences, about 20% of which are singletons. The sample consisted of naive CD8+ T cells from blood, with Jurkat cell RNA spiked in. Subset here: FACS-sorted CD8+CD4-CCR7+CD45RA+ naive T cells. The receptors originated from a human donor in good health. Some libraries in this study had Jurkat cell RNA spiked in.

There are many counts of this clonotype. V gene TRBV19 combines with J gene TRBJ2-7, with 7 nucleotides matching TRBD2. Trimming at V came to 8 bases and at J to 3 bases, leaving 10 bases not matched to a gene. Germline V lookup: CDR1 LNHDA, CDR2 SQIVND (reference sequence). The CDR3 is made up of 14 amino acids. CDR3 region: CASAPWGGGYEQYF. CDR3 DNA sequence: TGTGCCAGTGCCCCCTGGGGGGGGGGCTACGAGCAGTACTTC.

At least ten counts were recorded for this clonotype. In nucleotides, the CDR3 is TGCGCCAGCAGCCATGTTAACACCGGGGAGCTGTTTTTT. Its protein product is CASSHVNTGELFF. This chain connects TRBV4-1 to TRBJ2-2; D unclear. Trimming removed 3 bases at V and 2 bases at J, with 4 bases between. The CDR3 spans 13 residues. Germline assignment: CDR1 MGHRA and CDR2 YSYEKL.

The chain carries TRBV20-1 and TRBJ2-7, with D perhaps matching TRBD2 (6 bases). The V gene's germline CDR1 is DFQATT and CDR2 SNEGSKA (reference sequence). The CDR3 runs to 16 residues. The germline V and J ends were trimmed by 0 bases and 3 bases, with 18 bases remaining between them. The CDR3 loop is CSAREFESAGIYEQYF. Written as DNA, the CDR3 is TGCAGTGCTAGAGAGTTTGAGTCGGCGGGAATCTACGAGCAGTACTTC.

Regarding this clonotype: A much bigger clone sits one base away, suggesting this may be a read error. This chain joins TRBV27 and TRBJ2-1, with 8 nucleotides matching TRBD2. Germline loops: CDR1 MNHEY, CDR2 SMNVEV (reference sequence). The CDR3 has 12 residues. This CDR3 reads CASSLGTSERFF. The CDR3 DNA is TGTGCCAGCAGTCTGGGGACTAGTGAGCGGTTCTTC.

This clonotype has at least ten counts. The rearrangement joins TRBV4-3 to TRBJ1-5, with D possibly being TRBD1 (6 bases). The CDR3 covers 15 residues. Trimming left V 0 bases short and J 5 bases short, with 11 bases between. The V gene's germline CDR1 is LGHNA and CDR2 YSLEER. The CDR3 region is CASSQDWGPYQPQHF. The CDR3 DNA reads TGCGCCAGCAGCCAAGATTGGGGGCCTTATCAGCCCCAGCATTTT.

This clonotype showed up many times. The chain links TRBV29-1 to TRBJ1-2; 7 bases agree with TRBD1. This CDR3 has 12 amino acids. Per the germline V gene, CDR1 is SQVTM and CDR2 is ANQGSEA. The trim removed 5 bases at V and 6 bases at J, leaving 6 bases unmatched. The CDR3 sequence: CSVLGGVDGYTF. CDR3 nucleotides: TGCAGCGTTTTAGGGGGCGTAGATGGCTACACCTTC.

The table lists this clonotype with many counts. The V gene is TRBV10-3, the J gene TRBJ2-5; the D gene is possibly TRBD2 (5 bases). From germline, CDR1 is ENHRY and CDR2 SYGVKD. CDR3 length: 11 amino acids. V lost 2 bases, J lost 8 bases, and 6 bases lay in between. CDR3 sequence reads: CAISEGGTQYF. The CDR3 coding sequence is TGTGCCATCAGTGAGGGAGGTACCCAGTACTTC.

This clonotype has ten or more counts. This chain connects TRBV5-1 to TRBJ1-1; the D is unclear. The CDR3 extends over 16 amino acids. V was shortened by 4 bases and J by 0 bases, with 16 bases between the two germline ends. Germline V gives CDR1 SGHRS, CDR2 YFSETQ. CDR3 DNA sequence: TGCGCCAGCAGCCCCCCAGGAGAGGGCATGAACACTGAAGCTTTCTTT. Protein product: CASSPPGEGMNTEAFF.

A few counts support this clonotype. A read error may explain this, as a much larger clone is one base away. The CDR3 DNA reads TGTGCCAGCAGCCCACCCGGGAGCGGCAAGCAGTACTTC. Residues: CASSPPGSGKQYF. This chain joins TRBV7-9 and TRBJ2-7; the D gene is possibly TRBD2 (6 bases). The V gene's germline CDR1 is SEHNR and CDR2 FQNEAQ (reference sequence). The CDR3 runs 13 residues. Deletions cut 5 bases from V and 8 bases from J, with 16 bases between. Full variable domain (rest looked up from reference TRBV7-9 and TRBJ2-7): DTGVSQNPRHKITKRGQNVTFRCDPISEHNRLYWYRQTLGQGPEFLTYFQNEAQLEKSRLLSDRFSAERPKGSFSTLEIQRTEQGDSAMYLCASSPPGSGKQYFGPGTRLTVT.

Remarks on this clonotype: A single base separates this from a much larger clone, so it may be a read error. This sequence joins TRBV27 and TRBJ2-7; 7 nucleotides align to TRBD2. Germline V gene lookup returns CDR1 MNHEY and CDR2 SMNVEV (reference sequence). J lost 2 bases, V lost 5 bases, and 12 bases had no gene match. The CDR3 sequence is 16 residues long. CDR3 region: CASSPHVEAGTYEQYF. The CDR3, as DNA: TGTGCCAGCAGTCCACACGTAGAAGCGGGAACCTACGAGCAGTACTTC.

This clonotype was seen at least ten times. The chain recombines TRBV29-1 with TRBJ1-1; no clear D. The CDR3 contains 14 residues. Trimming cost V 3 bases and J 3 bases, with 14 bases left between them. Germline V gene sequence: CDR1 SQVTM, CDR2 ANQGSEA. This CDR3 reads CSVDGYPGYTEAFF. The CDR3 bases are TGCAGCGTTGATGGGTACCCAGGTTACACTGAAGCTTTCTTT.

Note on this clonotype: A read error may explain this, as a much larger clone is one base away. Because it lacks the conserved phenylalanine or tryptophan at the end, this CDR3 is likely a read error. No DNA is shown, since the ends of the CDR3 on it are uncertain; the CDR3 is the one TCRdb lists. The chain employs TRBV5-8 and TRBJ1-1. Both ends counted, the CDR3 spans 11 residues. CDR1 is SGHTS, CDR2 YDEGEE, per germline. CDR3 amino acids: CASSLGGPPFL.

This clonotype was seen ten or more times. This sequence joins TRBV28 and TRBJ2-5, with D tentatively TRBD2 (5 bases). With 6 bases removed from V and 5 bases from J, the gap between germline ends came to 13 bases. Germline CDR1 and CDR2: MDHEN and SYDVKM. This CDR3 comprises 13 residues. The CDR3 region is CASSGVVVETQYF. The CDR3 coding sequence is TGTGCCAGCAGCGGGGTGGTAGTGGAGACCCAGTACTTC.

This clonotype was counted ten times or more. The chain is built from TRBV20-1 and TRBJ2-3, with D possibly matching TRBD2 (6 bases). V lost 6 bases, J lost 0 bases, and 16 bases lay in between. This CDR3 region has 15 residues. CDR1 and CDR2 from the germline V gene are DFQATT and SNEGSKA (reference sequence). CDR3 DNA: TGCAGTGCCGCGCGCCGACTAGGAAGCACAGATACGCAGTATTTT. Its translation is CSAARRLGSTDTQYF.

This clonotype has only one observation. A much larger clone lies a single base off, so this may be a read error. The chain is built from TRBV7-9 and TRBJ2-7; 7 bases agree with TRBD2. CDR1 is SEHNR and CDR2 is FQNEAQ in the germline V gene (reference sequence). The CDR3 totals 14 residues. V gave up 5 bases and J gave up 3 bases; unmatched junction bases: 7. CDR3 in amino acids: CASSPGGSDYEQYF. The DNA of the CDR3 is TGTGCCAGCAGCCCTGGCGGGAGCGACTACGAGCAGTACTTC.

The chain employs TRBV9 and TRBJ2-2; D remains unclear. The V gene's germline CDR1 is SGDLS and CDR2 YYNGEE. This CDR3 spans 16 amino acids. Trimming stripped 0 bases from V and 5 bases from J, with 14 bases between. The CDR3, as DNA: TGTGCCAGCAGCGTAGCTGAGGCTGTTGTGACCGGGGAGCTGTTTTTT. Its translation is CASSVAEAVVTGELFF. Looking up the rest from reference TRBV9 and TRBJ2-2 gives the full variable domain: DSGVTQTPKHLITATGQRVTLRCSPRSGDLSVYWYQQSLDQGLQFLIQYYNGEERAKGNILERFSAQQFPDLHSELNLSSLELGDSALYFCASSVAEAVVTGELFFGEGSRLTVL.

This clonotype is a singleton in its sample. One base away lies a much larger clone, so this may be a sequencing read error. This chain connects TRBV7-6 to TRBJ2-7, with TRBD1 identical over 7 bases. Trimming at V came to 4 bases and at J to 6 bases, leaving 0 bases not matched to a gene. The CDR3 has 11 residues. From germline, CDR1 is SGHVS and CDR2 FNYEAQ. The CDR3 is CASSSGGEQYF. The CDR3 DNA reads TGTGCCAGCAGCTCAGGGGGCGAGCAGTACTTC.

This clonotype has ten or more counts. The V call is TRBV4-1, the J call TRBJ2-7; D may be TRBD1 (6 bases). Germline V CDR1 and CDR2: MGHRA, YSYEKL. The V end lost 3 bases, the J end lost 1 base, and 10 bases lay between the germline ends. CDR3 length: 14 amino acids. The CDR3, as DNA: TGCGCCAGCAGCCAGGGGACACTTTCCTACGAGCAGTACTTC. Amino acids: CASSQGTLSYEQYF.

There are a few counts of this clonotype. V gene TRBV7-9 combines with J gene TRBJ2-7; TRBD1 agrees at 8 bases. This CDR3 has 15 amino acids. V trimming: 5 bases; J trimming: 3 bases; junction bases outside the gene matches: 9. Germline CDR1 SEHNR, CDR2 FQNEAQ (reference sequence). CDR3 nucleotides: TGTGCCAGCAGCCCTGCGAAGGACAGGGTCTACGAGCAGTACTTC. Amino acid sequence: CASSPAKDRVYEQYF. The whole variable domain, filled in from reference TRBV7-9 and TRBJ2-7, reads DTGVSQNPRHKITKRGQNVTFRCDPISEHNRLYWYRQTLGQGPEFLTYFQNEAQLEKSRLLSDRFSAERPKGSFSTLEIQRTEQGDSAMYLCASSPAKDRVYEQYFGPGTRLTVT.

The chain combines TRBV13 with TRBJ2-7; possible D gene TRBD2, 6 bases. Germline CDR1 PRHDT, CDR2 FYEKMQ (reference sequence). The V end lost 3 bases, the J end lost 3 bases, and 12 bases lay between the germline ends. The CDR3 consists of 14 residues. CDR3 protein: CASSFLAESYEQYF. The CDR3 DNA follows: TGTGCCAGCAGCTTTTTAGCGGAGAGCTACGAGCAGTACTTC.

As regards this clonotype: A much larger clone lies one base from this, so it may be a read error. CDR3 nucleotide sequence: TGTGCCAGTAGTACGACAGCCTCCTACGAGCAGTACTTC. Translated: CASSTTASYEQYF. The J gene is TRBJ2-7, the V gene TRBV19, with D maybe TRBD1 (5 bases). V lost 4 bases to trimming and J lost 0 bases, with 7 bases between them. Per the germline V gene, CDR1 is LNHDA and CDR2 is SQIVND (reference sequence). This CDR3 comprises 13 residues. The complete variable domain, with remaining parts taken from reference TRBV19 and TRBJ2-7, reads DGGITQSPKYLFRKEGQNVTLSCEQNLNHDAMYWYRQDPGQGLRLIYYSQIVNDFQKGDIAEGYSVSREKKESFPLTVTSAQKNPTAFYLCASSTTASYEQYFGPGTRLTVT.

This clonotype came up many times. The chain recombines TRBV5-1 with TRBJ2-3, with TRBD1 matching 8 bases. V was clipped by 0 bases and J by 4 bases; unmatched bases: 10. The CDR3 spans 17 residues. Germline assignment: CDR1 SGHRS and CDR2 YFSETQ. In nucleotides, the CDR3 is TGCGCCAGCAGCTTGGCCTTCGCAGGGGGCTTATCAGATACGCAGTATTTT. Translating gives CASSLAFAGGLSDTQYF.

This clonotype came up many times. The genes are TRBV20-1 and TRBJ2-2; 8 bases map to TRBD2. V lost 2 bases, J lost 6 bases, and 5 bases stayed unmatched. CDR3 length: 14 residues. From germline, CDR1 is DFQATT and CDR2 SNEGSKA (reference sequence). The CDR3: CSARPGGPAGELFF. The CDR3 region has the DNA TGCAGTGCTAGACCGGGAGGGCCTGCCGGGGAGCTGTTTTTT.

This rearrangement joins TRBV4-1 to TRBJ2-5; TRBD1 or TRBD2 may be the D gene (5 bases each). CDR3 length: 15 residues. Between the trimmed V and J ends, which lost 4 bases and 2 bases, there was a span of 14 bases. Germline CDR1 MGHRA, CDR2 YSYEKL. CDR3 sequence reads: CASSPWGNLQETQYF. The CDR3 DNA follows: TGCGCCAGCAGCCCTTGGGGGAACCTTCAAGAGACCCAGTACTTC.

Details on this clonotype: A much larger clone sits a single nucleotide away, making a read error possible. The J gene is TRBJ1-1, the V gene TRBV4-1, with D possibly TRBD1 on 5 matching bases. The germline V gene has CDR1 MGHRA and CDR2 YSYEKL. The CDR3 length is 16 residues. Trimming stripped 3 bases from V and 2 bases from J, with 16 bases between. The CDR3 DNA is TGCGCCAGCAGCCAGGACGCAGGGATCATAAACACTGAAGCTTTCTTT. Translated, it gives CASSQDAGIINTEAFF.

This clonotype appeared a few times. The chain has TRBV5-6 and TRBJ2-2; D is unclear. Trimming took 0 bases from V and 0 from J, leaving 12 bases between them. CDR3 length: 17 amino acids. CDR1 SGHDT and CDR2 YYEEEE come from the germline V gene. The CDR3 nucleotides read TGTGCCAGCAGCTTGGCCTTCGGGTCCCCGAACACCGGGGAGCTGTTTTTT. Its translation is CASSLAFGSPNTGELFF.

At least ten counts were recorded for this clonotype. This sequence joins TRBV19 and TRBJ2-5; TRBD2 matches at 7 bases. The junction had 6 bases not matched to a gene; V was cut back by 3 bases and J by 2 bases. The germline CDR1 and CDR2 sequences are LNHDA and SQIVND (reference sequence). The CDR3 loop spans 15 amino acids. CDR3 nucleotides: TGTGCCAGTAGTATCTTTGGACTAGAACAAGAGACCCAGTACTTC. Translating it yields CASSIFGLEQETQYF.

Turning to this clonotype: It may be a read error: a sequence one base away is much more abundant. Because the CDR3 is missing its conserved closing phenylalanine or tryptophan, this is likely a read error. The chain couples TRBV3-1 to TRBJ2-5; D not resolved. Per germline, CDR1 LGHDT and CDR2 YNNKEL (reference sequence). This CDR3 spans 18 amino acids. V lost 0 bases and J 5 bases, leaving 22 bases between the germline ends. CDR3 in DNA: TGTGCCAGCAGCCAAGATCGGCTAGTAAATTCTCAGGAGGAGACCCAGTACCTC. Amino acids: CASSQDRLVNSQEETQYL.

In this sample, this clonotype turned up many times. The chain joins TRBV28 to TRBJ1-5; no clear D. Trimming cost V 2 bases and J 0 bases, with 11 bases left between them. The CDR3 spans 16 residues. From germline, CDR1 is MDHEN and CDR2 SYDVKM. In nucleotides, the CDR3 is TGTGCCAGCAGTTTACGCACGGGTTATAGCAATCAGCCCCAGCATTTT. Residues: CASSLRTGYSNQPQHF. Full variable domain (outside the CDR3, taken from reference TRBV28 and TRBJ1-5): DVKVTQSSRYLVKRTGEKVFLECVQDMDHENMFWYRQDPGLGLRLIYFSYDVKMKEKGDIPEGYSVSREKKERFSLILESASTNQTSMYLCASSLRTGYSNQPQHFGDGTRLSIL.